This record covers a single TCR beta chain. No antigen is known for it. No much larger clone exists at a distance of one base, and base qualities are not known. The sample belongs to a study of T cells in localized non-small cell lung cancer (TCRdb year 2020). At the level of the whole study: T cell repertoires of more than 200 early-stage NSCLC patients were analyzed, with tumors being compared against uninvolved tumor-adjacent lungs. The cohort was made up of fewer than 250 treatment-naive NSCLC patients whose localized lung tumors had been resected. NSCLC patients had a mean age of around 70 years, and 120 to 150 were male and nearly 110 female. Beyond this particular receptor, the publication reports: Because multi-region sequencing of the tumors was not done, intratumor heterogeneity could not be ruled out. Because of the exploratory design, TCR variables were selected using unadjusted p-values without false-discovery rate correction. Of the top 100 tumor clones, a median of about 53 were detected in paired uninvolved adjacent lung; some 28 were also among that lung's top 100. Uninvolved tumor-adjacent lung showed the highest T cell clonality, higher than tumor, which suggests more focused antigenic responses in the uninvolved tumor-adjacent lung. Longer overall survival was associated with higher blood T cell density, whereas shorter survival was associated with higher adjacent-lung clonality.

TCR beta CDR3 regions were sequenced from DNA using the immunoSEQ Assay. The paper's data handling went like this. To compute T cell density, TCR beta template counts were normalized to usable DNA, which was estimated by amplifying housekeeping genes. Using the preseqR package, richness was estimated by extrapolating to 120,000 templates for tissue samples and 400,000 templates for PBMC samples. Clonality was defined by subtracting Pielou's evenness from one. To identify tissue-enriched TCRs, differential abundance testing was run on productive amino-acid clonotypes with a minimum total count of 5 and an alpha of 0.1. The Jaccard Index and the Morisita Overlap Index were used to quantify repertoire overlap between compartments. GLIPH grouped TCR beta CDR3s together with public tetramer-defined viral CDR3s, and a viral motif had to include at least three viral sequences and also show V-gene enrichment. TCRdb obtained this table from immuneACCESS and retained in-frame rearrangements with V and J assigned. These tables miss some clones; where compared with another copy, unresolved V genes account for less than half of the shortfall, and the remainder is unexplained. That table furnishes V, J and clone size, whereas the DNA furnished D and trimming. The sample table holds roughly 24,000 clones, of which approximately 90% were seen once. The ten largest clones add up to 4% to 4.5% of the sample.

At diagnosis, peripheral blood, uninvolved tumor-adjacent lung and tumor were collected and stored as a combination of fresh-frozen and FFPE material. For TCR repertoire profiling, blood samples were analyzed in the form of peripheral blood mononuclear cells. From the germline V gene, CDR1 is MNHNS and CDR2 is SASEGT. Trimming costs V 0 bases and J 4 bases, and their ends lie 12 bases apart. The CDR3 has 15 amino acids, counting the end cysteine and phenylalanine. Solely the CDR3 DNA is kept, with 45 bases framed from the first base. The chain is encoded by TRBV6-1 joined to TRBJ1-2, with the D gene too uncertain to name. The starting material was peripheral blood, obtained before any cancer treatment. The receptor was isolated from a female donor older than 55 with stage II squamous cell lung carcinoma. The CDR3: CASSEANGSGYGYTF. The nucleotide sequence is given as TGTGCCAGCAGTGAAGCGAACGGGAGTGGCTATGGCTACACCTTC.